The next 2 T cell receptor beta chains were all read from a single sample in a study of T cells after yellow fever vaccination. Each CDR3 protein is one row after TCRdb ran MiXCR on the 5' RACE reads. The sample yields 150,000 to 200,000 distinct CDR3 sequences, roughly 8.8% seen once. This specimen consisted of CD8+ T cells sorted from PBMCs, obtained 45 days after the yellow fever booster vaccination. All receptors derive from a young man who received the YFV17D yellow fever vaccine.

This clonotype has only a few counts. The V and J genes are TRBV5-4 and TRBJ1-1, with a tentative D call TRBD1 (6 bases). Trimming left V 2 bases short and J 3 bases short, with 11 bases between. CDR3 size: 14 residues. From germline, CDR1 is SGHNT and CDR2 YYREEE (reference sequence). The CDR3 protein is CASSFGGSDTEAFF. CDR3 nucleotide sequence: TGTGCCAGCAGCTTTGGGGGCAGTGACACTGAAGCTTTCTTT.

The CDR3 sequence: CASSQDPTYNTEAFF. In nucleotides, the CDR3 is TGCGCCAGCAGCCAAGATCCGACATATAACACTGAAGCTTTCTTT. The chain carries TRBV4-1 and TRBJ1-1; D unresolved. Trimming stripped 0 bases from V and 2 bases from J, with 10 bases between. Germline loops: CDR1 MGHRA, CDR2 YSYEKL. The CDR3 has 15 amino acids.